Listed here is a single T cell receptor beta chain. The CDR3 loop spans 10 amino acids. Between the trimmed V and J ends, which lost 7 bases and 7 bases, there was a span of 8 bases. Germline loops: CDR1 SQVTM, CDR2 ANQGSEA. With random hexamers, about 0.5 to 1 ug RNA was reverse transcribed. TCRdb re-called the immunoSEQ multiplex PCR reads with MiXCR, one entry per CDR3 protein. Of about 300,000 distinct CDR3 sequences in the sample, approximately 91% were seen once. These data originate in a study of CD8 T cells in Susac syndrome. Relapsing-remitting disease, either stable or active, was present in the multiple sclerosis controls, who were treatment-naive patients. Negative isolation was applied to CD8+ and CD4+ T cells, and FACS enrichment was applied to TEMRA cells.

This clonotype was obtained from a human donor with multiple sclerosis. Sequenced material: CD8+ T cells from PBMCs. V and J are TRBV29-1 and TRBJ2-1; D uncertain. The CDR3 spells CSARQNEQFF. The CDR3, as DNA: TGCAGCGCCCGCCAGAATGAGCAGTTCTTC.